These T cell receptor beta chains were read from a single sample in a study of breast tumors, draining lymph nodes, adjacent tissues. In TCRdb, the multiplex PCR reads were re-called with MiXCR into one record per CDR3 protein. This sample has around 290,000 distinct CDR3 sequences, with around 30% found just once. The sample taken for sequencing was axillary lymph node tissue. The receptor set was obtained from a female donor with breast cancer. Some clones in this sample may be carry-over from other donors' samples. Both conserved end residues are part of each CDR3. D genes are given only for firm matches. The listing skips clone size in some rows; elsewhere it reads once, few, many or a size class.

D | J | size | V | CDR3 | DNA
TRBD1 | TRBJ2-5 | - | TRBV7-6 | CASSLGLWDSVKTQYF | TGTGCCAGCAGCTTAGGGTTGTGGGACAGTGTAAAGACCCAGTACTTC
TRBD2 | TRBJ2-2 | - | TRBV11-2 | CASRGTSTGELFF | TGTGCCAGCAGAGGGACTAGCACCGGGGAGCTGTTTTTT
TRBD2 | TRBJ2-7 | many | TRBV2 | CASSELFAGGGYEQYF | TGTGCCAGCAGTGAACTCTTCGCGGGAGGAGGCTACGAGCAGTACTTC
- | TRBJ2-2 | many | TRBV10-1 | CARINEEGIGELFF | TGCGCCAGAATCAACGAGGAAGGAATCGGGGAGCTGTTTTTT
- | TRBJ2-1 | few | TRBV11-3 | CASSLEGGSYNEQFF | TGTGCCAGCAGCTTAGAAGGGGGCTCCTACAATGAGCAGTTCTTC
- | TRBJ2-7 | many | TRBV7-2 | CASSFFREYSYEQYF | TGTGCCAGCAGCTTTTTCCGGGAGTATTCCTACGAGCAGTACTTC
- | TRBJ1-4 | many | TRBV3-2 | CASSQADDGNIEKLFF | TGTGCCAGCAGCCAAGCGGATGACGGAAACATCGAAAAACTGTTTTTT
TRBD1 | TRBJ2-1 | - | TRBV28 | CASTETLDRGNEQFF | TGTGCCAGCACCGAAACCTTGGACAGGGGGAATGAGCAGTTCTTC
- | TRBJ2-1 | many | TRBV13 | CASSFNRRDNEQFF | TGTGCCAGCAGCTTCAACAGAAGAGACAATGAGCAGTTCTTC
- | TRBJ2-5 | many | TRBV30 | CAWSRSTLETQYF | TGTGCCTGGAGTAGGAGTACCTTGGAGACCCAGTACTTC
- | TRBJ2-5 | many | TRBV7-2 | CASSLGQGGTQYF | TGTGCCAGCAGCTTAGGACAGGGAGGGACCCAGTACTTC
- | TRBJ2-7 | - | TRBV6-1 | CASSQARGRNYEQYF | TGTGCCAGCAGTCAAGCGAGGGGTAGGAACTACGAGCAGTACTTC
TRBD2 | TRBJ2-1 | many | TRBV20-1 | CSAINPGTSSYNEQFF | TGCAGTGCTATCAACCCCGGGACTAGCTCCTACAATGAGCAGTTCTTC
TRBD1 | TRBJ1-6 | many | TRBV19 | CASSLRTGGLDSPLHF | TGTGCCAGTAGTTTGAGGACAGGGGGCTTGGATTCACCCCTCCACTTT
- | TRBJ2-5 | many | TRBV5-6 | CASSLGRGRETQYF | TGTGCCAGCAGCTTGGGGAGGGGTCGGGAGACCCAGTACTTC
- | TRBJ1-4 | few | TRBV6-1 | CASRVVSGKNEKLFF | TGTGCCAGCAGGGTAGTATCTGGGAAGAATGAAAAACTGTTTTTT
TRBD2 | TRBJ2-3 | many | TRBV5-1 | CASSLDEVTSGRAQYF | TGCGCCAGCAGCTTGGACGAGGTGACTAGCGGGAGGGCGCAGTATTTT
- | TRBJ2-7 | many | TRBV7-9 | CASSLKAGEQYF | TGTGCCAGCAGCTTAAAGGCTGGCGAGCAGTACTTC
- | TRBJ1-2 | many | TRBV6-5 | CASSYSADAHYGYTF | TGTGCCAGCAGTTACTCGGCAGATGCTCATTATGGCTACACCTTC
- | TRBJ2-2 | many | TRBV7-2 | CASSLELGTGELFF | TGTGCCAGCAGCTTAGAACTTGGCACCGGGGAGCTGTTTTTT
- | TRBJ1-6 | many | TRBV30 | CAWSVPTGPNSPLHF | TGTGCCTGGAGTGTACCGACAGGACCAAATTCACCCCTCCACTTT
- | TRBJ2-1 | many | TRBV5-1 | CASGVAVGSYNEQFF | TGCGCCAGCGGGGTCGCGGTGGGCTCCTACAATGAGCAGTTCTTC
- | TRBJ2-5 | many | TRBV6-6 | CASSSNSFTTPQETQYF | TGTGCCAGCAGTTCCAACAGCTTCACCACCCCCCAAGAGACCCAGTACTTC
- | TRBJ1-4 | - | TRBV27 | CASTTTNLNEKLFF | TGTGCCAGCACTACAACGAACCTTAATGAAAAACTGTTTTTT
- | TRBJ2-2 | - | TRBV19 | CASSSQYGGEPFF | TGTGCCAGTAGTAGTCAGTACGGCGGGGAGCCGTTTTTC
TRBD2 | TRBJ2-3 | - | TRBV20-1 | CSARGLAGARTDTQYF | TGCAGTGCTAGGGGACTAGCGGGAGCGCGCACAGATACGCAGTATTTT
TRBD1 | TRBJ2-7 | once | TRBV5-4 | CASTPSRDRASYEQYF | TGTGCCAGCACGCCGAGTCGGGACAGGGCATCCTACGAGCAGTACTTC
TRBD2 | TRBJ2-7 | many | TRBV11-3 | CASSFYAGGNSYEQYF | TGTGCCAGCAGCTTTTACGCGGGAGGGAACTCCTACGAGCAGTACTTC
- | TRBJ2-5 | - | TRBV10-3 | CAISAGGETQYF | TGTGCCATCAGTGCGGGCGGGGAGACCCAGTACTTC
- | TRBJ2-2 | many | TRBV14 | CASSQVGGGITGELFF | TGTGCCAGCAGCCAAGTCGGGGGAGGCATAACCGGGGAGCTGTTTTTT
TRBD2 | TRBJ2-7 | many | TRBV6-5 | CASSAASGRTGEQYF | TGTGCCAGCAGTGCAGCTAGCGGGAGGACCGGCGAGCAGTACTTC
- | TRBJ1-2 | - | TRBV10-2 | CASSEDTINYGYTF | TGCGCCAGCAGTGAAGACACCATTAACTATGGCTACACCTTC
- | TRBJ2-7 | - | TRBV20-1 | CSASHLETGETYEQYF | TGCAGTGCTAGTCATTTGGAAACCGGGGAGACCTACGAGCAGTACTTC
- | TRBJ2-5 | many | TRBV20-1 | CSATLTRRETQYF | TGCAGTGCTACCCTAACTAGAAGAGAGACCCAGTACTTC
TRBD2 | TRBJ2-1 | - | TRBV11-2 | CASSLVGGLAGNNEQFF | TGTGCCAGCAGCTTAGTTGGGGGGCTAGCGGGGAACAATGAGCAGTTCTTC
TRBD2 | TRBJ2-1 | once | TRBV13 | CASSSATSGSYDEQFF | TGTGCCAGCAGCTCAGCCACTAGCGGGAGCTACGATGAGCAGTTCTTC
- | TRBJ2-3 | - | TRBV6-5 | CASRRRSTDTQYF | TGTGCCAGCCGGCGCAGGAGTACAGATACGCAGTATTTT
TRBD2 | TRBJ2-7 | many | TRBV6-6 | CASRPGLADMVDSEQYF | TGTGCCAGCAGACCCGGACTAGCGGACATGGTTGACTCCGAGCAGTACTTC
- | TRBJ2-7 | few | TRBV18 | CASSPLEGHEQYF | TGTGCCAGCTCACCTTTAGAGGGCCACGAGCAGTACTTC
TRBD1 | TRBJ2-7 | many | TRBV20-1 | CSARTLGQGSYEQYF | TGCAGTGCTAGGACGCTGGGACAGGGGTCCTACGAGCAGTACTTC
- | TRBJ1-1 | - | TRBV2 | CASHRSGGSMNTEAFF | TGTGCCAGCCATAGGTCCGGGGGCTCCATGAACACTGAAGCTTTCTTT
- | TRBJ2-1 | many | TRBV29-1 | CSVDNGWSSPYNEQFF | TGCAGCGTTGACAATGGGTGGTCTTCCCCCTACAATGAGCAGTTCTTC
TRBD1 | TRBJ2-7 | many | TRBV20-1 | CSARSGTGNSYEQYF | TGCAGTGCTCGGTCCGGGACAGGTAACTCCTACGAGCAGTACTTC
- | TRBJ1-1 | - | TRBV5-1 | CASSLVGKDTEAFF | TGCGCCAGCAGCTTGGTCGGTAAGGACACTGAAGCTTTCTTT
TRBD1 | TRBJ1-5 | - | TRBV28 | CASSLRSQGAGQPQHF | TGTGCCAGCAGTTTAAGAAGCCAGGGGGCAGGTCAGCCCCAGCATTTT